The source of this T cell receptor (beta chain) is a study of identical twins. This CDR3 region has 10 residues. Trimming took off 5 bases at V and 7 bases at J, with 8 bases between the two ends. From germline, CDR1 is SQVTM and CDR2 ANQGSEA. Each CDR3 protein gets one entry after TCRdb re-called the 5' RACE reads with MiXCR. The sample gives around 95,000 distinct CDR3 sequences, around 5.5% of which show up once; roughly 12% is in the top ten. This clonotype was counted at least ten times. This rearrangement joins TRBV29-1 to TRBJ2-5; D remains unclear. This clonotype originated in a woman between 50 and 59 years old in good health. Sequenced input: memory T cells sorted from blood. Written as DNA, the CDR3 is TGCAGCGTTAAATTGGGGACCCAGTACTTC. This sequence encodes CSVKLGTQYF.